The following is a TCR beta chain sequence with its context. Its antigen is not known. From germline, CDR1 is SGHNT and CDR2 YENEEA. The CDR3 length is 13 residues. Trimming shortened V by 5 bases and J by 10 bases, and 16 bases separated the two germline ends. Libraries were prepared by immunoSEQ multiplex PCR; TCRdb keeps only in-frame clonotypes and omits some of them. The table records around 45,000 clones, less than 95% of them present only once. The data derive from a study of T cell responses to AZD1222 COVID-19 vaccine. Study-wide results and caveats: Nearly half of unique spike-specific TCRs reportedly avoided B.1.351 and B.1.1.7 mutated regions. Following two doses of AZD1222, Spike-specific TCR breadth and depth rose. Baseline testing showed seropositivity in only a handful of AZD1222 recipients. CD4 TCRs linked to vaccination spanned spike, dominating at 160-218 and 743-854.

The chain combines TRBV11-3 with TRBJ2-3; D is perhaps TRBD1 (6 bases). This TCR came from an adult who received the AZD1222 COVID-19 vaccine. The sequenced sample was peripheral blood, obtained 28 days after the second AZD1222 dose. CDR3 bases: TGTGCCAGCAGCAACCCGGGACAACCGCCGCAGTATTTT. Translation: CASSNPGQPPQYF.